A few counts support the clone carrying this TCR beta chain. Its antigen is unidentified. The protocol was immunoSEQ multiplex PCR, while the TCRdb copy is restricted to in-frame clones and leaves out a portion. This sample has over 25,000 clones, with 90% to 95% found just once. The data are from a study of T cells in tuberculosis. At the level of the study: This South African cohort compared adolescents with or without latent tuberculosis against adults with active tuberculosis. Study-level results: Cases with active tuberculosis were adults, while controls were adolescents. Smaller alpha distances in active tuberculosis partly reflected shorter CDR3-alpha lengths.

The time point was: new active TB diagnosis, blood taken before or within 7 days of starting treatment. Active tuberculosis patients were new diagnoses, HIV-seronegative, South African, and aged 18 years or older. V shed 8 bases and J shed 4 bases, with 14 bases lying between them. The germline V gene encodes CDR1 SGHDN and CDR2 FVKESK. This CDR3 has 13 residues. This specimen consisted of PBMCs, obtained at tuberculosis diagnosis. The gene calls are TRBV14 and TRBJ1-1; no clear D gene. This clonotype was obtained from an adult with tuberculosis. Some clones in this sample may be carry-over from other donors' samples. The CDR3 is CASSKVRGTEAFF. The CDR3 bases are TGTGCCAGCTCCAAAGTGCGTGGCACTGAAGCTTTCTTT.